This T cell receptor (beta chain) originates from a study of T cell responses to AZD1222 COVID-19 vaccine (dated by TCRdb to the early 2020s). A note on the overall study: TCR sequencing covered 233 trial participants: about 210 given two doses of AZD1222 and about 26 given two doses of MenACWY control vaccine. Trial participants were enrolled by age into subgroups of 18-55, 56-69 and 70-plus years, and approximately 150, 30 and 60 TCR-sequenced participants, respectively, were included in these subgroups.

General findings and caveats noted by the study authors: Spike-specific TCR breadth and depth rose significantly after two AZD1222 doses compared with day 0 and with MenACWY recipients. Reportedly, close to half of the unique spike-specific TCRs recognized epitopes lying outside the regions that are mutated in the B.1.351 and B.1.1.7 variants. Conclusions about previously exposed vaccinees are limited, since just 6 or 7 AZD1222 recipients were seropositive for SARS-CoV-2 at baseline. Because no day 14 peak-response samples were available, the repertoires could be characterized only after the peak T cell response. Vaccine-associated CD4 TCRs spanned the whole spike protein, with dominant responses in regions 160-218 and 743-854. In the small 56-69-year group, the increase in depth fell short of significance, most likely because of low power. Most participants were white British and females outnumbered males, and the authors suggested that clonal diversity may have been underestimated.

Sample time point, as interpreted from the label and publication: about 28 days (+/-7) after the second vaccine dose. AZD1222 recipients whose second dose came at about 4 weeks and those whose second dose came at about 12 weeks were combined into one group, since spike-specific TCR depth and breadth did not differ between the two schedules. The vaccinee samples were drawn from two UK trials, COV001 and COV002, one of which was a single-blind randomized controlled phase 2/3 trial testing AZD1222 (ChAdOx1 nCoV-19) in healthy adults. Trial participant PBMC samples were collected at day 0 and day 28 after the second dose for TCRbeta chain sequencing. A word on this clone: What this receptor recognizes is not known. The record has no base qualities; no much larger clone is one base away.

V is clipped by 5 bases and J by 0 bases, and the sequence between their germline boundaries is 14 bases long. The CDR3, cysteine through phenylalanine, is 17 amino acids long. This entry keeps only the CDR3 DNA: 51 bases, framed from base 1. From a lookup of the germline V gene (reference sequence), CDR1 and CDR2 are SEHNR and FQNEAQ. The CDR3 regions of human TCRbeta chains were subjected to immunosequencing. The published analysis was carried out like this. TCRs in the repertoires were matched against a reference library of SARS-CoV-2-specific TCRs that had been generated with the MIRA antigen-specificity platform. Breadth was defined as the fraction of unique TCRs that were SARS-CoV-2-associated. Depth was defined as the fraction of total T cells that were SARS-CoV-2-associated. Using the MIRA data, every spike-specific TCR was mapped to the spike region that the TCR reacted to and assigned to either a CD4 or a CD8 class. Log10-transformed breadth and depth values were compared by one-way ANOVA with Sidak's multiple comparisons tests. This is the immuneACCESS table as TCRdb keeps it, with only in-frame sequences that have V and J called. A part of the clones is gone; compared with another copy, unresolved V genes explain less than half, and the rest is unexplained. The V and J calls and the clone size are those of that table, but D and trimming were determined from the DNA. For this sample there are over 85,000 clones; approximately 89% appear just once. The biggest ten clones account for about 5.7% of the sample.

This material consisted of peripheral blood, taken 28 days after the second AZD1222 dose. Rearrangement joined TRBV7-9 to TRBJ1-6, with no confident D gene call. The TCR sequence derives from an adult who received the AZD1222 COVID-19 vaccine. CDR3 region: CASSPLTVHSYNSPLHF. At the DNA level, the sequence is TGTGCCAGCAGCCCGCTGACCGTTCACTCCTATAATTCACCCCTCCACTTT.